This is a list of T cell receptor beta chains from one sample in a study of blood T cell repertoires in COVID-19. Sequenced by immunoSEQ multiplex PCR; TCRdb stores in-frame clones only, minus some. The table shows 70,000 or so clones, with approximately 90% occurring only once. Source material: peripheral blood. Every receptor here comes from a woman aged 18-30 years with acute or convalescent COVID-19. Both conserved end residues are trimmed from each CDR3. Each record gives: CDR3 protein, J gene, V gene, D gene. The D gene is left open where the match is weak.

CDR3: ASSSSSSYT
J: TRBJ1-2
V: TRBV11-2
D: .

CDR3: ASSLSGYT
J: TRBJ1-2
V: TRBV2
D: .

CDR3: ASSLRDSAYEQY
J: TRBJ2-7
V: TRBV28
D: TRBD1

CDR3: ASKSYNEKLF
J: TRBJ1-4
V: TRBV6-4
D: .

CDR3: ASSTYRGSSYEQY
J: TRBJ2-7
V: TRBV27
D: TRBD1

CDR3: ASSLALGQPKNTEAF
J: TRBJ1-1
V: TRBV11-2
D: .

CDR3: ATSREKDSGYEQY
J: TRBJ2-7
V: TRBV15
D: .

CDR3: ASSSSGSFQETQY
J: TRBJ2-5
V: TRBV7-9
D: TRBD2

CDR3: ASRTQGPTGYT
J: TRBJ1-2
V: TRBV6-6
D: TRBD1

CDR3: ASSYGQVVTDTQY
J: TRBJ2-3
V: TRBV6-5
D: .

CDR3: ASSLSGDNYGYT
J: TRBJ1-2
V: TRBV5-1
D: .

CDR3: ASSTYRDSGNTIY
J: TRBJ1-3
V: TRBV18
D: .

CDR3: ASSIGTGVTEAF
J: TRBJ1-1
V: TRBV9
D: TRBD1

CDR3: ASSLNAGGTANTEAF
J: TRBJ1-1
V: TRBV11-2
D: TRBD1

CDR3: ASRAVGGHYGYT
J: TRBJ1-2
V: TRBV21-1
D: .

CDR3: ASSLIFSYGYT
J: TRBJ1-2
V: TRBV5-1
D: .

CDR3: SVGGQGGTEAF
J: TRBJ1-1
V: TRBV29-1
D: TRBD1

CDR3: ASSTDSNTGELF
J: TRBJ2-2
V: TRBV19
D: .

CDR3: ASSLDSSNQPQH
J: TRBJ1-5
V: TRBV19
D: .